A selection of T cell receptor beta chains follows, all from one sample in a study of shared clonotypes between healthy human individuals. Repertoires were generated with immunoSEQ multiplex PCR, while TCRdb's copy carries only in-frame clones and drops some. The sample shows over a million clones, over 95% of them seen only once. The sequenced sample consisted of naive CD4+ T cells sorted from blood. All receptors derive from a young man in good health. The CDR3 runs from the conserved cysteine through the conserved F or W. The D gene is left open where the match is weak. Not all rows give a size; the values are once, few, many and, for expanded clones, a class.

j_call d_call clone_size v_call cdr3_nt cdr3_aa
TRBJ1-3 NA NA TRBV11-2 TGCGCCAGCAGCCAAGATTCTGGGTACGGCACCATATATTTT CASSQDSGYGTIYF
TRBJ2-7 NA NA TRBV18 TGTGCCAGCTCACCACCGGGCTCGTACCCTACCGAGCAGTACTTC CASSPPGSYPTEQYF
TRBJ2-1 NA NA TRBV19 TGTGCCAGTATCGCGGGCAGGAGCTCCTACAATGAGCAGTTCTTC CASIAGRSSYNEQFF
TRBJ2-3 NA NA TRBV5-1 TGCGCCAGCAGCTTGGTGGGCGGGGCTGCCACAGATACGCAGTATTTT CASSLVGGAATDTQYF
TRBJ1-1 TRBD1 NA TRBV6-5 TGTGCCAGCAGCCTCGACAGGGACTCTGAAGCTTTCTTT CASSLDRDSEAFF
TRBJ1-2 NA NA TRBV7-6 TGTGCCAGCAGCCCGCCCGTCGGACAGAAGTATGGCTACACCTTC CASSPPVGQKYGYTF
TRBJ2-3 TRBD1 NA TRBV7-9 TGTGCCAGCAGCGCAGGGGGAGTAGATACGCAGTATTTT CASSAGGVDTQYF
TRBJ2-6 TRBD1 NA TRBV7-2 TGTGCCAGCAGCTCGAGACGGGACAGGGGGCGTGGGGCCAACGTCCTGACTTTC CASSSRRDRGRGANVLTF
TRBJ2-3 TRBD2 once TRBV7-3 TGTGCCAGCAGCTTATTTCTAGCGGGAATGGGAAATACGCAGTATTTT CASSLFLAGMGNTQYF
TRBJ2-3 NA NA TRBV28 TGTGCCAGCAGGGAGGCAAGCACAGATACGCAGTATTTT CASREASTDTQYF
TRBJ2-7 NA once TRBV7-2 TGTGCCAGCAGCTTGCGTCTCCCGTTTGGCGAGCAGTACTTC CASSLRLPFGEQYF
TRBJ2-7 TRBD2 NA TRBV14 TGTGCCAGCAGCCAGTGGGCTTCGAGCGGGAGGGCCTACGAGCAGTACTTC CASSQWASSGRAYEQYF
TRBJ2-1 NA NA TRBV6-5 TGTGCCAGCAGTGTAGGGGGATATGAGCAGTTCTTC CASSVGGYEQFF
TRBJ2-3 TRBD2 NA TRBV28 TGTGCCAGCAGCTCCGGGACTAGCGGGAGCACAGATACGCAGTATTTT CASSSGTSGSTDTQYF
TRBJ1-5 TRBD1 NA TRBV2 TGTGCCAGCAGAGATCAGGGGGAGGGTTGGTATGGTACTCAGCCCCAGCATTTT CASRDQGEGWYGTQPQHF
TRBJ2-3 NA NA TRBV10-1 NA CASSSSAGLAGGTDTQYF
TRBJ2-3 TRBD2 NA TRBV5-1 TGCGCCAGCAGCTTGCTAGCGGGAGGGTCCACAGATACGCAGTATTTT CASSLLAGGSTDTQYF
TRBJ2-3 NA NA TRBV5-5 TGTGCCAGCAGCTTGTTGACATCTAGCACAGATACGCAGTATTTT CASSLLTSSTDTQYF
TRBJ2-2 NA NA TRBV9 TGTGCCAGCAGCGTCGTTGGTGGCGGGGAGCTGTTTTTT CASSVVGGGELFF
TRBJ2-2 NA NA TRBV10-3 TGTGCCATCAGTGAGCCCCCCGGACGACTATACACCGGGGAGCTGTTTTTT CAISEPPGRLYTGELFF
TRBJ2-7 TRBD2 NA TRBV7-9 TGTGCCAGCAGCTTAGACGGGACTACCCCCTACGAGCAGTACTTC CASSLDGTTPYEQYF
TRBJ1-1 NA NA TRBV11-2 TGTGCCAGTTCTATAGGGGGGAACACTGAAGCTTTCTTT CASSIGGNTEAFF
TRBJ2-7 NA NA TRBV5-6 TGTGCCAGCAGCCGGCGGACGGATATCCTCCAGCGGCAGTACTTC CASSRRTDILQRQYF
TRBJ2-2 NA NA TRBV7-6 TGTGCCAGCAGCCCTTTTGTTCCCGGGGAGCTGTTTTTT CASSPFVPGELFF
TRBJ1-1 NA NA TRBV6-1 TGTGCCAGCAGTGTCGGACGGCCGAACACTGAAGCTTTCTTT CASSVGRPNTEAFF
TRBJ1-5 TRBD1 NA TRBV6-1 TGTGCCAGCGGAAAGACAGGGGTTCAGCCCCAGCATTTT CASGKTGVQPQHF
TRBJ1-4 TRBD1 NA TRBV6-5 TGTGCCAGCAGTTACGGACAGGGGGCGCGGGAAAAACTGTTTTTT CASSYGQGAREKLFF
TRBJ2-2 TRBD2 NA TRBV5-1 TGCGCCAGCAGCTCGGGACTAGCGGGAGGCGTAGGGGAGCTGTTTTTT CASSSGLAGGVGELFF
TRBJ2-7 NA NA TRBV4-1 TGCGCCAGCAGCCCTTCCGGGACAAAGAATTCCTACGAGCAGTACTTC CASSPSGTKNSYEQYF
TRBJ2-3 TRBD2 NA TRBV4-1 TGCGCCAGCAGCCAACAAAGAGGGACTAGAAGCACAGATACGCAGTATTTT CASSQQRGTRSTDTQYF
TRBJ2-5 NA NA TRBV7-2 TGTGCCAGCAGCCTAGCCGGCGGGTTAAGGGAGACCCAGTACTTC CASSLAGGLRETQYF
TRBJ2-7 NA NA TRBV5-1 TGCGCCAGCAGCCCGCCGAGACAGACTACTTACGAGCAGTACTTC CASSPPRQTTYEQYF
TRBJ2-1 NA NA TRBV5-1 TGCGCCAGCAGCTTGACAGGACTCGGGAGCAATGAGCAGTTCTTC CASSLTGLGSNEQFF
TRBJ2-1 TRBD2 NA TRBV5-1 TGCGCCAGCAGCTTGGACGGGAGGAAGGGGCATGAGCAGTTCTTC CASSLDGRKGHEQFF
TRBJ2-6 NA NA TRBV21-1 TGTGCCAGCACCGAACAGAGCTCTGGGGCCAACGTCCTGACTTTC CASTEQSSGANVLTF
TRBJ1-2 NA NA TRBV5-6 TGTGCCAGTCCCCCCCTAAACTATGGCTACACCTTC CASPPLNYGYTF
TRBJ1-1 TRBD1 NA TRBV10-2 TGCGCCAGCAGTGTGACAGGGGGCGGGACTGAAGCTTTCTTT CASSVTGGGTEAFF
TRBJ2-5 NA NA TRBV7-6 TGTGCCAGCAGCTTAGAGCGTACCGAACTCCCTGGGAAGACCCAGTACTTC CASSLERTELPGKTQYF
TRBJ1-3 NA NA TRBV7-8 TGTGCCAGCAGCTCTAATATTGCAGTCGACCGGGGAAACACCATATATTTT CASSSNIAVDRGNTIYF
TRBJ1-2 TRBD1 once TRBV6-1 TGTGCCAGCAGTGAAGCGGCATTCGGACAGGGACCCTATGGCTACACCTTC CASSEAAFGQGPYGYTF
TRBJ2-7 TRBD1 NA TRBV29-1 TGCAGCGTTACTACCGGGACAGGGTTCTACGAGCAGTACTTC CSVTTGTGFYEQYF
TRBJ1-1 TRBD1 once TRBV11-2 TGTGCCAGCAGCTTCTCGACAGGGGACACTGAAGCTTTCTTT CASSFSTGDTEAFF
TRBJ1-1 NA NA TRBV21-1 TGTGCCAGCACCTGTATCCGGGACGGGGAATCGAACACTGAAGCTTTCTTT CASTCIRDGESNTEAFF